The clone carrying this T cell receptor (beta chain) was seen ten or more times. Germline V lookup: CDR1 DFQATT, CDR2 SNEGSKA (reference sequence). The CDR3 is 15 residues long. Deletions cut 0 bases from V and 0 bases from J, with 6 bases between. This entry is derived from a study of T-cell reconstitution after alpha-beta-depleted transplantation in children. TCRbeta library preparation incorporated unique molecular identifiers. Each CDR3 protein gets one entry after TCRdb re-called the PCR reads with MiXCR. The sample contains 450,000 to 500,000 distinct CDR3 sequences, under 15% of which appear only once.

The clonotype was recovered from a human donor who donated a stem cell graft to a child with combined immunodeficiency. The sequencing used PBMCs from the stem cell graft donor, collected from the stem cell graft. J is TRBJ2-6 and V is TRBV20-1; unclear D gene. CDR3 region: CSARDLDSGANVLTF. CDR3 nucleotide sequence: TGCAGTGCTAGAGATCTGGACTCTGGGGCCAACGTCCTGACTTTC.